This is a list of T cell receptor beta chains from one sample in a study of blood T cell repertoires in COVID-19. Method: immunoSEQ multiplex PCR; TCRdb's copy keeps in-frame clones and lacks some. The sample carries 130,000 to 150,000 clones, roughly 90% recorded once. The specimen sequenced was peripheral blood. The receptors were sampled from a man between 65 and 80 years old with acute or convalescent COVID-19. Both conserved end residues are part of each CDR3. D genes are given only for firm matches. Expanded clones get a size class; other rows say once, few or many, or leave the size out.

V gene: TRBV18
D gene: TRBD1
J gene: TRBJ1-4
clone size: -
CDR3 protein: CASSPPGQGYGEKLFF
CDR3 DNA: TGTGCCAGCTCACCACCGGGACAGGGGTATGGAGAAAAACTGTTTTTT

V gene: TRBV6-5
D gene: TRBD1
J gene: TRBJ1-6
clone size: -
CDR3 protein: CASSYSQGANSPLHF
CDR3 DNA: TGTGCCAGCAGTTACTCCCAGGGGGCTAATTCACCCCTCCACTTT

V gene: TRBV5-1
D gene: -
J gene: TRBJ1-5
clone size: -
CDR3 protein: CASSLEHSNQPQHF
CDR3 DNA: TGCGCCAGCAGCTTGGAACACAGCAATCAGCCCCAGCATTTT

V gene: TRBV2
D gene: TRBD1
J gene: TRBJ2-5
clone size: -
CDR3 protein: CASSAQGASETQYF
CDR3 DNA: TGTGCCAGCAGTGCACAGGGGGCCTCAGAGACCCAGTACTTC

V gene: TRBV5-6
D gene: -
J gene: TRBJ2-7
clone size: -
CDR3 protein: CASSSTAATGIRYEQYF
CDR3 DNA: TGTGCCAGCAGCTCCACCGCCGCTACAGGGATACGGTACGAGCAGTACTTC

V gene: TRBV19
D gene: TRBD1
J gene: TRBJ1-1
clone size: -
CDR3 protein: CASRNQGAFIYEAFF
CDR3 DNA: TGTGCCAGTAGGAACCAGGGGGCCTTCATATACGAAGCTTTCTTT

V gene: TRBV7-9
D gene: -
J gene: TRBJ2-3
clone size: -
CDR3 protein: CASSLTSSDTQYF
CDR3 DNA: TGTGCCAGCAGCTTAACTAGCTCAGATACGCAGTATTTT

V gene: TRBV7-8
D gene: TRBD1
J gene: TRBJ1-6
clone size: once
CDR3 protein: CASSQTGLNSPLHF
CDR3 DNA: TGTGCCAGCAGCCAGACAGGGCTCAATTCACCCCTCCACTTT

V gene: TRBV5-4
D gene: -
J gene: TRBJ2-3
clone size: -
CDR3 protein: CASSGYKGGPVDTQYF
CDR3 DNA: TGTGCCAGCAGCGGGTATAAGGGGGGGCCAGTAGATACGCAGTATTTT

V gene: TRBV3-1/TRBV3-2
D gene: TRBD1
J gene: TRBJ2-2
clone size: -
CDR3 protein: CASRGTGGAGELFF
CDR3 DNA: TGTGCCAGCAGAGGGACAGGGGGCGCCGGGGAGCTGTTTTTT

V gene: TRBV7-3
D gene: -
J gene: TRBJ1-6
clone size: -
CDR3 protein: CASSLGGKSPLHF
CDR3 DNA: TGTGCCAGCAGCTTAGGGGGCAAGTCACCCCTCCACTTT

V gene: TRBV28
D gene: -
J gene: TRBJ1-4
clone size: few
CDR3 protein: CASSLLGQKNEKLFF
CDR3 DNA: TGTGCCAGCAGTTTACTCGGACAGAAGAATGAAAAACTGTTTTTT

V gene: TRBV11-2
D gene: -
J gene: TRBJ2-3
clone size: -
CDR3 protein: CASSLVGGSTDTQYF
CDR3 DNA: TGTGCCAGCAGCTTAGTAGGGGGAAGCACAGATACGCAGTATTTT

V gene: TRBV4-2
D gene: TRBD2
J gene: TRBJ2-5
clone size: -
CDR3 protein: CASSQESASGRVVEETQYF
CDR3 DNA: TGTGCCAGCAGCCAAGAATCGGCTAGCGGGAGGGTCGTGGAAGAGACCCAGTACTTC

V gene: TRBV29-1
D gene: TRBD2
J gene: TRBJ2-5
clone size: -
CDR3 protein: CSVEDPAGVLETQYF
CDR3 DNA: TGCAGCGTTGAAGATCCAGCGGGGGTTCTTGAGACCCAGTACTTC

V gene: TRBV3-1/TRBV3-2
D gene: -
J gene: TRBJ1-1
clone size: -
CDR3 protein: CASSQGPGGAFF
CDR3 DNA: TGTGCCAGCAGCCAAGGCCCGGGGGGCGCTTTCTTT

V gene: TRBV4-2
D gene: TRBD1
J gene: TRBJ1-1
clone size: -
CDR3 protein: CASSQPQGATEAFF
CDR3 DNA: TGTGCCAGCAGCCAACCCCAGGGGGCCACTGAAGCTTTCTTT

V gene: TRBV7-9
D gene: TRBD2
J gene: TRBJ2-1
clone size: once
CDR3 protein: CASSLPGGAYNEQFF
CDR3 DNA: TGTGCCAGCAGCTTACCGGGAGGAGCCTACAATGAGCAGTTCTTC

V gene: TRBV5-1
D gene: -
J gene: TRBJ2-7
clone size: -
CDR3 protein: CASSPSMSSYEQYF
CDR3 DNA: TGCGCCAGCAGCCCCTCTATGAGCTCCTACGAGCAGTACTTC

V gene: TRBV27
D gene: TRBD1
J gene: TRBJ1-2
clone size: -
CDR3 protein: CASSLRAGGGYGYTF
CDR3 DNA: TGTGCCAGCAGTTTAAGGGCAGGGGGCGGCTATGGCTACACCTTC

V gene: TRBV5-4
D gene: -
J gene: TRBJ2-1
clone size: -
CDR3 protein: CASSLGGVDEQFF
CDR3 DNA: TGTGCCAGCAGCTTGGGGGGAGTGGATGAGCAGTTCTTC

V gene: TRBV7-9
D gene: -
J gene: TRBJ2-5
clone size: -
CDR3 protein: CASSRGGWAETQYF
CDR3 DNA: TGTGCCAGCAGTAGGGGGGGTTGGGCAGAGACCCAGTACTTC

V gene: TRBV5-5
D gene: TRBD2
J gene: TRBJ2-7
clone size: -
CDR3 protein: CASSLAWGGSYEQYF
CDR3 DNA: TGTGCCAGCAGCTTGGCTTGGGGGGGCTCCTACGAGCAGTACTTC

V gene: TRBV4-2
D gene: TRBD1
J gene: TRBJ2-7
clone size: -
CDR3 protein: CASSEDRVAGYEQYF
CDR3 DNA: TGTGCCAGCAGCGAGGACAGGGTCGCGGGCTACGAGCAGTACTTC

V gene: TRBV27
D gene: TRBD2
J gene: TRBJ2-1
clone size: few
CDR3 protein: CASSSPGLAGVEQFF
CDR3 DNA: TGTGCCAGCAGTTCCCCGGGACTAGCGGGAGTAGAGCAGTTCTTC

V gene: TRBV5-1
D gene: TRBD1
J gene: TRBJ2-3
clone size: -
CDR3 protein: CASSLAAPGQGWSRVGDTQYF
CDR3 DNA: TGCGCCAGCAGCTTGGCCGCCCCGGGACAGGGCTGGTCTCGGGTTGGGGATACGCAGTATTTT

V gene: TRBV9
D gene: -
J gene: TRBJ2-7
clone size: -
CDR3 protein: CASSVGSRTQYPYEQYF
CDR3 DNA: TGTGCCAGCAGCGTAGGATCTCGAACCCAGTACCCCTACGAGCAGTACTTC

V gene: TRBV12-3/TRBV12-4
D gene: -
J gene: TRBJ1-1
clone size: once
CDR3 protein: CASSLVGNTEAFF
CDR3 DNA: TGTGCCAGCAGTTTAGTGGGCAACACTGAAGCTTTCTTT

V gene: TRBV6-1
D gene: -
J gene: TRBJ2-5
clone size: once
CDR3 protein: CASSEPVQETQYF
CDR3 DNA: TGTGCCAGCAGTGAACCGGTCCAAGAGACCCAGTACTTC

V gene: TRBV2
D gene: TRBD2
J gene: TRBJ2-2
clone size: -
CDR3 protein: CASSNSGGANTGELFF
CDR3 DNA: TGTGCCAGCAGTAATAGCGGGGGAGCGAACACCGGGGAGCTGTTTTTT

V gene: TRBV18
D gene: -
J gene: TRBJ2-2
clone size: once
CDR3 protein: CASSATGTGELFF
CDR3 DNA: TGTGCCAGCTCAGCTACAGGGACCGGGGAGCTGTTTTTT

V gene: TRBV7-9
D gene: -
J gene: TRBJ2-1
clone size: few
CDR3 protein: CASSSRLTHGNEQFF
CDR3 DNA: TGTGCCAGCAGCAGCAGACTAACCCATGGCAATGAGCAGTTCTTC

V gene: TRBV2
D gene: -
J gene: TRBJ2-1
clone size: -
CDR3 protein: CASSERQGQFF
CDR3 DNA: TGTGCCAGCAGTGAACGGCAGGGGCAGTTCTTC

V gene: TRBV11-2
D gene: TRBD2
J gene: TRBJ2-1
clone size: -
CDR3 protein: CASSLDRGLAGGYNEQFF
CDR3 DNA: TGTGCCAGCAGCTTAGATCGGGGACTAGCGGGGGGCTACAATGAGCAGTTCTTC

V gene: TRBV5-1
D gene: -
J gene: TRBJ1-1
clone size: -
CDR3 protein: CASAGALNTEAFF
CDR3 DNA: TGCGCCAGCGCTGGGGCTCTGAACACTGAAGCTTTCTTT

V gene: TRBV6-6
D gene: -
J gene: TRBJ2-3
clone size: -
CDR3 protein: CASRGSSDTQYF
CDR3 DNA: TGTGCCAGCCGGGGTTCGTCAGATACGCAGTATTTT

V gene: TRBV28
D gene: TRBD1
J gene: TRBJ1-1
clone size: -
CDR3 protein: CASVTGGTEAFF
CDR3 DNA: TGTGCCAGCGTCACAGGGGGCACTGAAGCTTTCTTT

V gene: TRBV5-1
D gene: TRBD1
J gene: TRBJ1-6
clone size: once
CDR3 protein: CASSPSTGNSPLHF
CDR3 DNA: TGCGCCAGCAGCCCCTCGACAGGGAATTCACCCCTCCACTTT

V gene: TRBV12-3/TRBV12-4
D gene: -
J gene: TRBJ1-1
clone size: -
CDR3 protein: CASSLLAEAFF
CDR3 DNA: TGTGCCAGCAGTTTACTAGCTGAAGCTTTCTTT

V gene: TRBV19
D gene: TRBD1
J gene: TRBJ1-1
clone size: -
CDR3 protein: CASSSDRGKTEAFF
CDR3 DNA: TGTGCCAGTAGTTCGGACAGGGGGAAAACTGAAGCTTTCTTT

V gene: TRBV9
D gene: TRBD2
J gene: TRBJ2-7
clone size: once
CDR3 protein: CASSVSLAAYEQYF
CDR3 DNA: TGTGCCAGCAGCGTAAGCCTAGCGGCCTACGAGCAGTACTTC

V gene: TRBV3-1/TRBV3-2
D gene: -
J gene: TRBJ1-1
clone size: -
CDR3 protein: CASSQDRAGSGTEAFF
CDR3 DNA: TGTGCCAGCAGCCAAGATAGAGCAGGGTCTGGCACTGAAGCTTTCTTT

V gene: TRBV6-5
D gene: -
J gene: TRBJ1-1
clone size: -
CDR3 protein: CASESIDSPNTEAFF
CDR3 DNA: TGTGCCAGCGAAAGTATAGACAGTCCGAACACTGAAGCTTTCTTT

V gene: TRBV9
D gene: -
J gene: TRBJ2-3
clone size: -
CDR3 protein: CASSVERWDTQYF
CDR3 DNA: TGTGCCAGCAGCGTAGAGAGGTGGGATACGCAGTATTTT

V gene: TRBV3-1/TRBV3-2
D gene: TRBD1
J gene: TRBJ1-5
clone size: few
CDR3 protein: CASSQGTGRNQPQHF
CDR3 DNA: TGTGCCAGCAGCCAAGGGACAGGGAGAAATCAGCCCCAGCATTTT

V gene: TRBV5-6
D gene: TRBD2
J gene: TRBJ2-7
clone size: -
CDR3 protein: CASSLGERGSSYEQYF
CDR3 DNA: TGTGCCAGCAGCTTGGGGGAGCGGGGGAGCTCCTACGAGCAGTACTTC